One sample yielded the 29 T cell receptor beta chains listed below, sequenced in a study of blood T cell repertoires in COVID-19. Measured with immunoSEQ multiplex PCR; TCRdb has only the in-frame clones, and not every one. The sample shows more than 75,000 clones, around 80% of them seen only once. What was sequenced was peripheral blood. Source of these receptors: a man between 60 and 75 years old with acute or convalescent COVID-19.

V is TRBV27 and J is TRBJ2-3; weak D call: TRBD1 (7 bases). The V end lost 9 bases, the J end lost 0 bases, and 22 bases lay between the germline ends. The CDR3 is 17 amino acids. The germline V gene encodes CDR1 MNHEY and CDR2 SMNVEV (reference sequence). In DNA, the CDR3 is TGTGCCAGTACAATAAGCAGGGGGGTTGGGAGCACAGATACGCAGTATTTT. Protein sequence: CASTISRGVGSTDTQYF.

This chain uses TRBV12-3 or TRBV12-4 with TRBJ1-6; possible D gene TRBD1, 6 bases. Trimming removed 6 bases from V and 10 bases from J, with 13 bases in between. The CDR3 spans 13 residues. The CDR3 sequence is CASRSDSYSPLHF. As DNA, the CDR3 is TGTGCCAGCAGATCGGACAGCTACTCACCCCTCCACTTT.

The CDR3 DNA follows: TGCAGTGCTAGTATCGGGGAGGTGGCGGAGCAGTTCTTC. Translated: CSASIGEVAEQFF. The gene calls are TRBV20-1 and TRBJ2-1, with a possible D match to TRBD2 (6 bases). Germline CDR1 reads DFQATT; CDR2 reads SNEGSKA (reference sequence). This CDR3 is built from 13 residues. Trimming took off 3 bases at V and 10 bases at J, with 16 bases between the two ends.

The chain joins TRBV3-1 (or the pseudogene TRBV3-2) to TRBJ1-6, with D perhaps TRBD1 (6 bases). V lost 1 base and J lost 8, with 12 bases in between. The length of the CDR3 is 15 residues. Germline CDR1 is LGHDT and CDR2 is YNNKEL (reference sequence). The CDR3 sequence: CASSQGGGRDSPLHF. In DNA form, the CDR3 reads TGTGCCAGCAGCCAAGGGGGGGGCAGGGATTCACCCCTCCACTTT.

This chain joins TRBV6-5 and TRBJ1-1, with a possible D match to TRBD1 (5 bases). V lost 6 bases, J lost 0 bases, and 14 bases lay in between. Germline CDR1 reads MNHEY; CDR2 reads SVGAGI. The CDR3 covers 15 residues. CDR3 residues: CASRILTVMNTEAFF. The CDR3 DNA follows: TGTGCCAGCAGGATCTTGACAGTCATGAACACTGAAGCTTTCTTT.

The chain employs TRBV19 and TRBJ2-1; 10 bases match TRBD2. Germline assignment: CDR1 LNHDA and CDR2 SQIVND (reference sequence). V was pared by 3 bases and J by 3 bases, with 5 bases of the junction left unmatched. The CDR3 has 16 amino acids. The CDR3 DNA sequence: TGTGCCAGTAGTATCATAAGCGGGAGGGGCTACAATGAGCAGTTCTTC. Encoded protein: CASSIISGRGYNEQFF.

This clone was seen a single time. This chain uses TRBV7-2 with TRBJ2-2; perhaps TRBD1 as D (6 bases). Trimming left V 6 bases short and J 4 bases short, with 12 bases between. CDR1 is SGHTA and CDR2 is FQGNSA in the germline V gene. CDR3 length equals 14 residues. Here the CDR3 reads CASRPGQPTGELFF. In DNA, the CDR3 is TGTGCCAGCAGACCTGGACAGCCCACCGGGGAGCTGTTTTTT.

This clone came up a few times. This sequence joins TRBV7-2 and TRBJ1-5; TRBD1 matches 7 bases. J gave up 4 bases and V 5 bases, and 5 bases lay outside the gene matches. This CDR3 is 14 amino acids long. Germline V CDR1 and CDR2: SGHTA, FQGNSA. The CDR3 nucleotides read TGTGCCAGCAGCATACAGACAGGGAATCAGCCCCAGCATTTT. Protein: CASSIQTGNQPQHF.

This rearrangement joins TRBV7-8 to TRBJ2-3; 9 nucleotides match TRBD2. Germline V gene lookup returns CDR1 SGHVS and CDR2 FQNEAQ. The CDR3 covers 17 residues. The trim removed 2 bases at V and 0 bases at J, leaving 6 bases unmatched. The chain's CDR3 is CASSLNPREGSTDTQYF. The DNA for the CDR3 is TGTGCCAGCAGCTTAAACCCGCGGGAGGGGAGCACAGATACGCAGTATTTT.

The rearrangement uses TRBV10-3 and TRBJ2-3; 12 nucleotides align to TRBD2. Germline trimming cut 10 bases from V and 4 bases from J; bases unmatched to any gene: 6. The CDR3 is made up of 14 amino acids. CDR1 is ENHRY and CDR2 is SYGVKD in the germline V gene. The CDR3 is CATSSGRVPDTQYF. Written as DNA, the CDR3 is TGTGCCACTTCTAGCGGGAGGGTTCCAGATACGCAGTATTTT.

Only one count was recorded for this clone. The chain recombines TRBV23-1 with TRBJ1-2; D possibly corresponds to TRBD1 (5 bases). TRBV23-1 is known as an ORF, though its function is uncertain. The ends were cut back, 4 bases at V and 2 bases at J, with 14 bases in the middle. This CDR3 has 15 amino acids. The CDR3 is CASSPGGNRNYGYTF. The CDR3 coding sequence is TGCGCCAGCAGTCCTGGTGGGAACAGGAACTATGGCTACACCTTC.

The rearrangement links TRBV19 to TRBJ2-1; TRBD1 matches at 7 bases. The length of the CDR3 is 19 residues. Germline lookup yields CDR1 LNHDA and CDR2 SQIVND (reference sequence). Trimming cost V 2 bases and J 0 bases; bases outside gene matches: 13. The chain's CDR3 is CASSIRRQGTSSSYNEQFF. CDR3 bases: TGTGCCAGTAGTATAAGGAGACAGGGTACCTCGAGCTCCTACAATGAGCAGTTCTTC.

CDR3 bases: TGTGCCTCGGGCTCTCAGGCGGCTTCGGGACAGCCCCAGCATTTT. Its protein is CASGSQAASGQPQHF. The chain employs TRBV10-3 and TRBJ1-5; D gene uncertain. Trimming took off 11 bases at V and 7 bases at J, with 24 bases between the two ends. Germline V CDR1 and CDR2: ENHRY, SYGVKD. This CDR3 has 15 residues.

V usage is TRBV2 and J usage is TRBJ2-2; TRBD1 matches 7 bases. CDR1 and CDR2 (germline): SNHLY, FYNNEI. V lost 6 bases to trimming and J lost 5 bases; unmatched junction nucleotides: 3. The CDR3 has 13 residues. CDR3 bases: TGTGCCAGCAGCCTACAGGGGACCGGGGAGCTGTTTTTT. As protein: CASSLQGTGELFF. The full variable domain, rest sourced from reference TRBV2 and TRBJ2-2, is EPEVTQTPSHQVTQMGQEVILRCVPISNHLYFYWYRQILGQKVEFLVSFYNNEISEKSEIFDDQFSVERPDGSNFTLKIRSTKLEDSAMYFCASSLQGTGELFFGEGSRLTVL.

The rearrangement uses TRBV14 and TRBJ1-3, with D unclear. Germline V lookup: CDR1 SGHDN, CDR2 FVKESK. V was shortened by 1 base and J by 0 bases, with 4 bases between the two germline ends. This CDR3 contains 14 residues. Written as DNA, the CDR3 is TGTGCCAGCAGCCAAGTCAGCTCTGGAAACACCATATATTTT. It codes for CASSQVSSGNTIYF.

A few counts support this clone. This chain connects TRBV28 to TRBJ1-4, with D uncertain. The CDR3 contains 15 residues. V was cut by 3 bases and J by 4 bases, with 12 bases left in between. CDR1 and CDR2 (germline): MDHEN, SYDVKM. Here the CDR3 DNA reads TGTGCCAGCAGTTTCCCCGGGGTACGTAATGAAAAACTGTTTTTT. Translated, it gives CASSFPGVRNEKLFF.

V and J are TRBV6-5 and TRBJ2-6, with 7 nucleotides matching TRBD1. CDR1 is MNHEY, CDR2 SVGAGI, per germline. The CDR3 is made up of 14 amino acids. Germline trimming cut 5 bases from V and 4 bases from J; bases unmatched to any gene: 2. The CDR3 DNA reads as TGTGCCAGCAGTACAGGGGACGGGGCCAACGTCCTGACTTTC. This sequence encodes CASSTGDGANVLTF.

This chain uses TRBV3-1 (or the pseudogene TRBV3-2) with TRBJ1-3, with a possible D match to TRBD1 (5 bases). V lost 1 base to trimming and J lost 0 bases, with 13 bases between them. The length of the CDR3 is 17 residues. Germline V gene data show CDR1 as LGHDT and CDR2 as YNNKEL (reference sequence). Written as DNA, the CDR3 is TGTGCCAGCAGCCAAGGAGGGGAGGGGATCTCTGGAAACACCATATATTTT. This sequence encodes CASSQGGEGISGNTIYF.

V usage is TRBV27 and J usage is TRBJ1-3, with no clear D. Germline CDR1 is MNHEY and CDR2 is SMNVEV (reference sequence). CDR3 size: 13 residues. Trimming removed 4 bases from V and 3 bases from J, with 7 bases in between. CDR3 DNA sequence: TGTGCCAGCAGTTCGGCGGATGGAAACACCATATATTTT. Translating it yields CASSSADGNTIYF.

This clone appeared a few times. This sequence joins TRBV7-6 and TRBJ1-2; 7 bases agree with TRBD1. CDR1 is SGHVS, CDR2 FNYEAQ, per germline. Trimming cost V 1 base and J 2 bases; bases outside gene matches: 7. CDR3 length: 16 amino acids. The CDR3 loop reads CASSLEAGTVNYGYTF. The DNA for the CDR3 is TGTGCCAGCAGCTTAGAGGCCGGGACAGTGAACTATGGCTACACCTTC.

V and J are TRBV19 and TRBJ2-2; the match to TRBD2 covers 12 bases. The ends lost 10 bases at V and 6 bases at J; junction bases unmatched: 3. CDR3 size: 13 residues. The germline V gene encodes CDR1 LNHDA and CDR2 SQIVND (reference sequence). CDR3 in DNA: TGTGCCACTAGCGGGGGGGCGGCCGGGGAGCTGTTTTTT. Its translation: CATSGGAAGELFF.

This sequence joins TRBV24-1 and TRBJ2-3, with D possibly matching TRBD2 (6 bases). V lost 3 bases and J 2 bases, leaving 17 bases between the germline ends. The CDR3 is 17 residues long. Germline loops: CDR1 KGHDR, CDR2 SFDVKD. DNA for the CDR3: TGTGCCACCAGTGATGGAGTTGTTAGCGGATTCACAGATACGCAGTATTTT. It encodes CATSDGVVSGFTDTQYF.

The rearrangement links TRBV12-3 or TRBV12-4 to TRBJ1-1, with D perhaps TRBD1 (5 bases). Trimming shortened V by 6 bases and J by 8 bases, and 13 bases separated the two germline ends. CDR3 size: 12 residues. The CDR3 sequence is CASSLTAIEAFF. CDR3 nucleotides: TGTGCCAGCAGCCTGACAGCTATAGAAGCTTTCTTT.

The V call is TRBV28, the J call TRBJ1-6; D might be TRBD1 (5 bases). CDR1 and CDR2 (germline): MDHEN, SYDVKM. The CDR3 loop spans 18 amino acids. V was shortened by 5 bases and J by 0 bases, with 17 bases between the two germline ends. CDR3 residues: CASSESGTSSSYNSPLHF. CDR3 DNA sequence: TGTGCCAGCAGTGAGTCCGGGACTTCAAGCTCCTATAATTCACCCCTCCACTTT.

The CDR3 DNA reads TGTGCCAGCAGCTTGTCAGTAAATACGAACACCGGGGAGCTGTTTTTT. It codes for CASSLSVNTNTGELFF. The chain carries TRBV5-8 and TRBJ2-2, with D uncertain. The CDR3 is 16 amino acids. Germline V lookup: CDR1 SGHTS, CDR2 YDEGEE. V dropped 1 base and J dropped 0 bases, with 10 bases sitting between them.

The chain recombines TRBV18 with TRBJ2-3; TRBD2 matches at 8 bases. V lost 1 base and J lost 5; bases outside the gene matches: 5. Per germline, CDR1 KGHSH and CDR2 LQKENI. CDR3 length: 15 amino acids. The CDR3 bases are TGTGCCAGCTCACCACGAAGTCTAGCGGGAGATACGCAGTATTTT. Encoded protein: CASSPRSLAGDTQYF.

This clone came up many times. J is TRBJ2-5 and V is TRBV7-6; D perhaps matches TRBD2 (5 bases). There are 15 residues in the CDR3. V lost 3 bases and J 5 bases, leaving 16 bases between the germline ends. Germline CDR1 SGHVS, CDR2 FNYEAQ. CDR3 nucleotide sequence: TGTGCCAGCAGCTTGGGGTGGACTCCGGGTGAGACCCAGTACTTC. This sequence encodes CASSLGWTPGETQYF.

The V and J genes are TRBV28 and TRBJ1-1; 10 positions agree with TRBD1. After removal of 5 bases from V and 4 bases from J, the junction contained 10 bases not matched to a gene. The V gene's germline CDR1 is MDHEN and CDR2 SYDVKM. There are 16 residues in the CDR3. The CDR3 protein is CASSTGFGTGATEAFF. The CDR3 DNA reads TGTGCCAGCAGTACCGGGTTTGGGACAGGGGCCACTGAAGCTTTCTTT.

The V and J genes are TRBV6-2 or TRBV6-3 and TRBJ1-1; D gene unclear. CDR1 and CDR2 from the germline V gene are MNHEY and SVGEGT. This CDR3 has 12 residues. V was cut by 3 bases and J by 5 bases, with 7 bases left in between. CDR3 sequence (DNA): TGTGCCAGCAGTTATAGCTGGACTGAAGCTTTCTTT. The encoded protein is CASSYSWTEAFF.